What follows is one T cell receptor beta chain and its context. Its antigen is unknown. Time point denoted: pre-sensitization, week 0. The treatment was: therapeutic diphenylcyclopropenone sensitization with weekly scalp DPC. One entry per CDR3 protein, called by TCRdb with MiXCR from the RACE reads. The data hold around 350,000 distinct CDR3 sequences, with 5.5% observed a single time. This sample is drawn from a study of human T cells and chemical hapten exposure. Overall study: Application of 0.01% DPC to the upper back was done by patch test, with a reading at 6 days.

Trimming cost V 5 bases and J 2 bases; bases outside gene matches: 8. The length of the CDR3 is 15 residues. Germline V gives CDR1 MNHEY, CDR2 SVGAGI. Whole-study findings and limits: Counts of TCRs above 1 in 1000 frequency stayed unchanged with DPC sensitization.

The TCR originated in a woman under 30 with alopecia areata. Some clones in this sample may be carry-over from other donors' samples. V and J are TRBV6-5 and TRBJ2-7; 8 bases are a match to TRBD1. Material: whole blood, obtained in connection with sensitization to the hapten diphenylcyclopropenone (DPC). This CDR3 is CASSPGGGTTYEQYF. In DNA form, the CDR3 reads TGTGCCAGCAGTCCAGGGGGCGGGACCACCTACGAGCAGTACTTC.